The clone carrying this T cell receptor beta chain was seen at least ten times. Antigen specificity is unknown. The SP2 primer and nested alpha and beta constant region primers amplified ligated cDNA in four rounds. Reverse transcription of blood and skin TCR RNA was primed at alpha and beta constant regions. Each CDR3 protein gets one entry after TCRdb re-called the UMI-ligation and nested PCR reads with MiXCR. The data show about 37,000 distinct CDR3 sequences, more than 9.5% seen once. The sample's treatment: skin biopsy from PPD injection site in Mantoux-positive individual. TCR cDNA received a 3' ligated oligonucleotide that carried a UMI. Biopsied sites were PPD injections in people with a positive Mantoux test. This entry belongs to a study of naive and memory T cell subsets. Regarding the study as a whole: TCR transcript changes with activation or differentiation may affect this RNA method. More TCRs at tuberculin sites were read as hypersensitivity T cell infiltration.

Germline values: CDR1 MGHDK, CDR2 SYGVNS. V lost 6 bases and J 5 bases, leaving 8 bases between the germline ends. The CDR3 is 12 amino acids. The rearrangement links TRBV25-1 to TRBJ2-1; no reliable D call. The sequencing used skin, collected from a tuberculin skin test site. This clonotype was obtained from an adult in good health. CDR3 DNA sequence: TGTGCCAGCAGCTTAGCTAACAATGAGCAGTTCTTC. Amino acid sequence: CASSLANNEQFF.